Given below is one TCR beta chain in context. Its antigen is not known. The sample is drawn from a study of STAT5B mutations in CD4+ large granular lymphocyte leukemia. Findings of the study overall: Compared with healthy controls (2/35), patient top clones favored TRBV06 (8/27).

V trimming: 4 bases; J trimming: 6 bases; junction bases outside the gene matches: 7. CDR1 and CDR2 from the germline V gene are MNHNS and SASEGT. The CDR3 runs to 16 residues. Sequencing was performed with immunoSEQ multiplex PCR; in TCRdb, only in-frame clones are kept and a portion is missing. This sample has 45,000 or so clones, with approximately 86% found just once. Sequencing used CD4+ T cells from blood buffy coats. This chain connects TRBV6-1 to TRBJ2-3; 13 nucleotides agree with TRBD2. The origin of this receptor is a human donor in good health. CDR3 sequence reads: CASSAPLAGGRDTQYF. CDR3 DNA: TGTGCCAGCAGTGCGCCACTAGCGGGAGGGCGTGATACGCAGTATTTT.